The rows below give T cell receptor beta chains drawn from one sample of a study of blood T cell repertoires in COVID-19. TCRdb's copy holds only in-frame clones and misses some; the assay was immunoSEQ multiplex PCR. The sample holds about 150,000 clones, more than 80% seen once. The source material was peripheral blood. The receptors come from a man in his 70s with acute or convalescent COVID-19. The CDR3 runs from the conserved cysteine through the conserved F or W. D genes are given only for firm matches. Where a row states a size, it is once, few, many or the class of an expanded clone; other rows omit it.

size,J,D,V,CDR3,DNA
-,TRBJ1-1,TRBD1,TRBV19,CASSYRTGRENTEAFF,TGTGCCAGTAGTTACCGGACAGGGAGGGAAAACACTGAAGCTTTCTTT
-,TRBJ2-3,-,TRBV11-2,CASSLGIRGDTQYF,TGTGCCAGCAGCTTAGGTATCAGGGGAGACACGCAGTATTTT
-,TRBJ1-2,-,TRBV16,CASSPNSVRNANYGYTF,TGTGCCAGCAGCCCCAATAGCGTCCGTAATGCTAACTATGGCTACACCTTC
-,TRBJ2-7,-,TRBV19,CASTQWRDFSLGSEQYF,TGTGCCAGTACCCAATGGAGGGACTTCTCGTTGGGTAGCGAGCAGTACTTC
-,TRBJ1-3,TRBD1,TRBV11-2,CASSRGQGPGNTIYF,TGTGCCAGCAGCCGGGGACAGGGACCTGGAAACACCATATATTTT
-,TRBJ2-1,TRBD1,TRBV29-1,CSVERGPFF,TGCAGCGTTGAAAGGGGGCCGTTCTTC
-,TRBJ1-2,TRBD1,TRBV28,CASSLRDSHYGYTF,TGTGCCAGCAGTCTCCGGGACAGCCACTATGGCTACACCTTC
-,TRBJ2-7,TRBD2,TRBV9,CASSVGTRAREGDYEQYF,TGTGCCAGCAGCGTAGGAACCAGGGCGCGGGAGGGGGACTACGAGCAGTACTTC
-,TRBJ1-2,TRBD1,TRBV6-6,CASSYRDRDYGYTF,TGTGCCAGCAGTTACCGGGACAGGGACTATGGCTACACCTTC
-,TRBJ2-5,TRBD1,TRBV9,CASSQTGDGETQYF,TGTGCCAGCAGCCAGACAGGGGATGGTGAGACCCAGTACTTC
-,TRBJ2-1,TRBD2,TRBV24-1,CATSGGTTPSGEQFF,TGTGCCACCAGTGGTGGGACTACCCCGTCGGGTGAGCAGTTCTTC
-,TRBJ1-1,-,TRBV24-1,CATSDLKHTDEAFF,TGTGCCACCAGTGATTTAAAACACACCGATGAAGCTTTCTTT
-,TRBJ1-2,TRBD1,TRBV6-5,CASSPGTGGAYGYTF,TGTGCCAGCAGTCCCGGGACAGGGGGCGCCTATGGCTACACCTTC
-,TRBJ1-2,-,TRBV2,CASSDRAANYGYTF,TGTGCCAGCAGTGACCGTGCGGCTAACTATGGCTACACCTTC
few,TRBJ2-3,-,TRBV5-1,CASSLGSGSYTDTQYF,TGCGCCAGCAGCTTGGGAAGCGGCAGCTACACAGATACGCAGTATTTT
-,TRBJ2-3,-,TRBV27,CASSRRGGIADTQYF,TGTGCCAGCAGTAGAAGGGGGGGTATCGCAGATACGCAGTATTTT
-,TRBJ1-1,-,TRBV5-1,CASSLVPNVNTEAFF,TGCGCCAGCAGCTTGGTTCCAAATGTGAACACTGAAGCTTTCTTT
once,TRBJ1-6,TRBD1,TRBV5-1,CASSLLESGGQGDSPLHF,TGCGCCAGCAGCTTGCTAGAGAGTGGTGGACAGGGTGATTCACCCCTCCACTTT
-,TRBJ2-1,TRBD2,TRBV7-6,CASSWMGLAGVNEQFF,TGTGCCAGCAGCTGGATGGGACTAGCGGGAGTCAATGAGCAGTTCTTC
-,TRBJ2-5,-,TRBV5-1,CASSFRGAGETQYF,TGCGCCAGCAGCTTTCGGGGGGCGGGCGAGACCCAGTACTTC
-,TRBJ2-5,TRBD2,TRBV11-3,CASSLELPSAGGAAETQYF,TGTGCCAGCAGCTTAGAATTGCCATCAGCGGGAGGTGCCGCAGAGACCCAGTACTTC
-,TRBJ1-3,-,TRBV19,CASSPGVGALSGNTIYF,TGTGCCAGTAGCCCGGGAGTTGGAGCGCTCTCTGGAAACACCATATATTTT
-,TRBJ1-4,TRBD1,TRBV11-2,CASSSIQGAREKLFF,TGTGCCAGCAGCTCCATACAGGGGGCGCGAGAAAAACTGTTTTTT
-,TRBJ1-2,-,TRBV6-5,CASSYGGGGYGYTF,TGTGCCAGCAGTTACGGGGGGGGAGGCTATGGCTACACCTTC
-,TRBJ1-6,-,TRBV2,CASSADSSYNSPLHF,TGTGCCAGCAGTGCGGACAGCTCCTATAATTCACCCCTCCACTTT